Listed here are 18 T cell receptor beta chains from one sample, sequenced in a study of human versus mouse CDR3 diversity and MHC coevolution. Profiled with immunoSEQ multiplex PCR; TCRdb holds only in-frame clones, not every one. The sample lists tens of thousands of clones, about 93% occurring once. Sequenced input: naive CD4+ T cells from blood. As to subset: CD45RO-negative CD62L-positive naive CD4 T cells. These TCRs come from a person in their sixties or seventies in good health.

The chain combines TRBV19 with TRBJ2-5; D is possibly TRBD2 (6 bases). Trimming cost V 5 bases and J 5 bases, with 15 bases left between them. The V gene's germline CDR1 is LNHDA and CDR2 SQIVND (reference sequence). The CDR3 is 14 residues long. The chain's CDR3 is CASSRRDGVETQYF. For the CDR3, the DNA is TGTGCCAGTAGTCGGCGGGACGGGGTGGAGACCCAGTACTTC.

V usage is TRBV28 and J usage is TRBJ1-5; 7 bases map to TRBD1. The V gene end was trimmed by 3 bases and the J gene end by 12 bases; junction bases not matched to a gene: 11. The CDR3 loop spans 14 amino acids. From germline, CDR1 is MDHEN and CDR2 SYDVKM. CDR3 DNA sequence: TGTGCCAGCAGTTTCCCACAGGGGTCGAAGCTCCAGCATTTT. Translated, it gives CASSFPQGSKLQHF. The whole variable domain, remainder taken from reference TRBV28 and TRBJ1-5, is DVKVTQSSRYLVKRTGEKVFLECVQDMDHENMFWYRQDPGLGLRLIYFSYDVKMKEKGDIPEGYSVSREKKERFSLILESASTNQTSMYLCASSFPQGSKLQHFGDGTRLSIL.

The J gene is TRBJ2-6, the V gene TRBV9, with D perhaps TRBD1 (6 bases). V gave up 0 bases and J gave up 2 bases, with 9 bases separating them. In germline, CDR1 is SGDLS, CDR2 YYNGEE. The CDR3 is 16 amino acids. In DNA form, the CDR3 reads TGTGCCAGCAGCGTAGGGGCAGGGGCTGGGGCCAACGTCCTGACTTTC. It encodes CASSVGAGAGANVLTF.

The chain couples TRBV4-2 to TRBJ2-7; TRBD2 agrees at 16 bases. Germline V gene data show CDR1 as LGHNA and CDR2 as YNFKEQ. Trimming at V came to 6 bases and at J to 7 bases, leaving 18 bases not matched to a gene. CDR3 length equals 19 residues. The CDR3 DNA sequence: TGTGCCAGCAGTAACCCCGGGACTAGCGGGAGGGCTACCTTTGGAGAGCAGTACTTC. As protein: CASSNPGTSGRATFGEQYF.

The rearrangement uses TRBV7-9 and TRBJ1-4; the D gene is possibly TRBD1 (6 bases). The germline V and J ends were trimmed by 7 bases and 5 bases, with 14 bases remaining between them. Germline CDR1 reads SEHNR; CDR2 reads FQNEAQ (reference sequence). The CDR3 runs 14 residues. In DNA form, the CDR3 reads TGTGCCAGCACCCGGGACACTATGAATGAAAAACTGTTTTTT. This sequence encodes CASTRDTMNEKLFF.

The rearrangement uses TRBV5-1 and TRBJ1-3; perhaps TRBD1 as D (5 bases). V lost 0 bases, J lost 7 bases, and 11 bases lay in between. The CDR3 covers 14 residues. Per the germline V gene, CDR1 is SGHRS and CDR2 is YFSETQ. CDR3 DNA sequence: TGCGCCAGCAGCTTGGAACAGGCTCGGAACACCATATATTTT. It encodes CASSLEQARNTIYF.

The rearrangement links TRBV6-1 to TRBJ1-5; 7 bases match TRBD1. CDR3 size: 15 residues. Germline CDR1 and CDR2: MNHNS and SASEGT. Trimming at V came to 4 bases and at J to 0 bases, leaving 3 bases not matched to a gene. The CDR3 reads CASSAGTDSNQPQHF. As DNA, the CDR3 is TGTGCCAGCAGTGCCGGGACAGATAGCAATCAGCCCCAGCATTTT.

CDR3 sequence reads: CASSLQGQLNEKLFF. Here the CDR3 DNA reads TGTGCCAGCAGTTTGCAGGGACAACTAAATGAAAAACTGTTTTTT. The rearrangement uses TRBV27 and TRBJ1-4; maybe TRBD1 (6 bases). Germline V CDR1 and CDR2: MNHEY, SMNVEV (reference sequence). Trimming removed 3 bases at V and 5 bases at J, with 13 bases between. The CDR3 is 15 amino acids. The whole variable domain, filled in from reference TRBV27 and TRBJ1-4, reads EAQVTQNPRYLITVTGKKLTVTCSQNMNHEYMSWYRQDPGLGLRQIYYSMNVEVTDKGDVPEGYKVSRKEKRNFPLILESPSPNQTSLYFCASSLQGQLNEKLFFGSGTQLSVL.

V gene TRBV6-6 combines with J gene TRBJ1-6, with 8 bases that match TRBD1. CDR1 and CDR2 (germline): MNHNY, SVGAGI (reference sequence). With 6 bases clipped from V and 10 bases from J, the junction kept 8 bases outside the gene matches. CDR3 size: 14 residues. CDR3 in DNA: TGTGCCAGCAGGGGCAGGGGGCAGGAATCACCCCTCCACTTT. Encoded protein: CASRGRGQESPLHF.

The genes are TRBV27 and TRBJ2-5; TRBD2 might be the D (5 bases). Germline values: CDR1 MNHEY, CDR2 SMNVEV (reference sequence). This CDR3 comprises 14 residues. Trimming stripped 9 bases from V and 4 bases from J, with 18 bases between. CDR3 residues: CARTARRLGETQYF. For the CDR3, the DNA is TGTGCCAGGACCGCGCGGAGGTTAGGAGAGACCCAGTACTTC.

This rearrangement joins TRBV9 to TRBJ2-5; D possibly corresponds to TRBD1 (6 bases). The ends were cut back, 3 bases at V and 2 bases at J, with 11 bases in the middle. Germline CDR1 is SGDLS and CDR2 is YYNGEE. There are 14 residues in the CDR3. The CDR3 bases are TGTGCCAGCAGCGCAGGGACAAAACAAGAGACCCAGTACTTC. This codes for CASSAGTKQETQYF. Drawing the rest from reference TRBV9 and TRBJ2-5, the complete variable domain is DSGVTQTPKHLITATGQRVTLRCSPRSGDLSVYWYQQSLDQGLQFLIQYYNGEERAKGNILERFSAQQFPDLHSELNLSSLELGDSALYFCASSAGTKQETQYFGPGTRLLVL.

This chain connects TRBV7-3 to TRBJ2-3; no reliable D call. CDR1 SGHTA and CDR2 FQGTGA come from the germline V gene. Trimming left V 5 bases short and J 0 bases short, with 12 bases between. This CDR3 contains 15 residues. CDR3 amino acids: CASSPLSHSTDTQYF. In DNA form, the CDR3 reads TGTGCCAGCAGCCCGCTAAGCCATAGCACAGATACGCAGTATTTT.

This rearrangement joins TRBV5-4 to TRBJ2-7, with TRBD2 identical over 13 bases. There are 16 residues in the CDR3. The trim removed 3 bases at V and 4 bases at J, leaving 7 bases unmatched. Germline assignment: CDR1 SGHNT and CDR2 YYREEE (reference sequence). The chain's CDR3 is CASSSTPGLAGYEQYF. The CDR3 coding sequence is TGTGCCAGCAGCTCAACACCGGGACTAGCGGGGTACGAGCAGTACTTC.

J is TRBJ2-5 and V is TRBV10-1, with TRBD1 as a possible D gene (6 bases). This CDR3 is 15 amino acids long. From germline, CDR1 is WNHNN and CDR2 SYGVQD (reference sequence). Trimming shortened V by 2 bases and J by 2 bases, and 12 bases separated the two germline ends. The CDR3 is CASSETPGHQETQYF. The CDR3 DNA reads TGCGCCAGCAGTGAGACCCCGGGACATCAAGAGACCCAGTACTTC.

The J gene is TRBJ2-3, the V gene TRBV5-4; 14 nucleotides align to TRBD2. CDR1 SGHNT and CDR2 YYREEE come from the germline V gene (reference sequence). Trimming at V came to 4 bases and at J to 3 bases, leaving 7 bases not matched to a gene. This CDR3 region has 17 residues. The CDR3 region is CASSQGTSGSGTDTQYF. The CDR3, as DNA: TGTGCCAGCAGCCAAGGGACTAGCGGGAGCGGTACAGATACGCAGTATTTT.

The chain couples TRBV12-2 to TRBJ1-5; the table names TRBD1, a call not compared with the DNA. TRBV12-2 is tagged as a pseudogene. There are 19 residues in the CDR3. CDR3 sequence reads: CASRLVPWTALRINQPQHF. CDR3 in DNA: TGTGCAAGTCGCTTAGTTCCGTGGACAGCGTTAAGGATCAATCAGCCCCAGCATTTT.

The CDR3 sequence is CASSQDTEGANFKNIQYF. The CDR3 DNA sequence: TGCGCCAGCAGCCAAGATACGGAGGGAGCTAATTTCAAAAACATTCAGTACTTC. The chain couples TRBV4-1 to TRBJ2-4; D is possibly TRBD2 (6 bases). The CDR3 runs to 18 residues. Germline CDR1 and CDR2: MGHRA and YSYEKL. V was cut by 0 bases and J by 3 bases, with 18 bases left in between.

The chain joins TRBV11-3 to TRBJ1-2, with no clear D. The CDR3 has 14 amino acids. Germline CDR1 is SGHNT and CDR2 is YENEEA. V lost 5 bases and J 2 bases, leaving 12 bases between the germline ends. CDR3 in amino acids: CASSRSGVNYGYTF. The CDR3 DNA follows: TGTGCCAGCAGCCGCAGCGGGGTCAACTATGGCTACACCTTC.